This T cell receptor (beta chain) was documented in a study of regulatory T cells in long-lasting Graves disease. Study details: Persistent cases took antithyroid drugs over 5 years and stayed TSH receptor antibody positive.

Building of the TCR beta libraries involved iRepertoire HTBI primers and Arm-PCR of CDR3 regions. TCRdb called the multiplex PCR reads again in MiXCR, with one record for every CDR3 protein. The table lists over 650,000 distinct CDR3 sequences, around 30% of them singletons. The sample holds a few counts of this clonotype. Its matching antigen is unknown. The study's findings and limits: Newly diagnosed patients had higher TCR diversity than persistent Graves' patients did.

Time point meaning: persistent/refractory GD, antithyroid drugs over 5 years with positive TRAb. RNA from PBMCs was the source of the TCR library. American Thyroid Association guidelines were used to diagnose Graves' disease. This clonotype was obtained from a female donor with Graves disease. The input for sequencing was peripheral blood mononuclear cells (PBMCs), taken when the disease was refractory, from a patient treated with antithyroid drugs.

This chain's CDR3 is CASGLVLSGSGGLDQETQYF. The CDR3 DNA reads TGTGCTAGTGGTTTGGTACTTAGCGGGAGCGGAGGTCTGGACCAAGAGACCCAGTACTTC. This sequence joins TRBV12-5 and TRBJ2-5; 9 bases are a match to TRBD2. The CDR3 is made up of 20 amino acids. The germline CDR1 and CDR2 sequences are LGHNT and FRNRAP. V gave up 0 bases and J gave up 0 bases; unmatched junction bases: 14.